This T cell receptor (beta chain) was obtained from a study of immune characterization of retroperitoneal liposarcoma. CDR1 is MNHNS and CDR2 is SASEGT in the germline V gene. The CDR3 extends over 12 amino acids. V lost 8 bases, J lost 13 bases, and 20 bases lay in between. In TCRdb, the PCR reads were re-called with MiXCR into one record per CDR3 protein. The repertoire has 2,000 to 3,000 distinct CDR3 sequences, about 40% of them found once; the top ten carry around 23%. A remark on this clonotype: A clone one base away is much larger, so this may be a read error.

The TCR originated in a male donor with retroperitoneal liposarcoma. The chain couples TRBV6-1 to TRBJ2-5, with D maybe TRBD2 (5 bases). The specimen was tumor tissue. Here the CDR3 reads CASGPAGELPYF. Here the CDR3 DNA reads TGTGCCAGCGGCCCGGCTGGGGAGCTACCGTACTTC.